This is a list of T cell receptor beta chains from one sample in a study of blood T cell repertoires in COVID-19. Repertoires were generated with immunoSEQ multiplex PCR, while TCRdb's copy carries only in-frame clones and drops some. The data contain 100,000 or so clones, 70% to 80% of them singletons. The sample taken for sequencing was peripheral blood. Source of these receptors: a woman aged 70-85 years with acute or convalescent COVID-19. Each CDR3 is given with its conserved first and last residue. A D gene is named only where the DNA matches it firmly. A clone size is listed for some rows: how often the clone was seen (once, few, many), or a class if it is expanded.

j_gene: TRBJ1-4
abundance: NA
d_gene: NA
len: 14
v_gene: TRBV5-6
CDR3nt: TGTGCCAGCACCCCTTCGACAGTAAATGAAAAACTGTTTTTT
CDR3aa: CASTPSTVNEKLFF

j_gene: TRBJ2-7
abundance: NA
d_gene: NA
len: 14
v_gene: TRBV19
CDR3nt: TGTGCCAGTAGTACCAGGGGCCCTTCCCACGAGCAGTACTTC
CDR3aa: CASSTRGPSHEQYF

j_gene: TRBJ2-3
abundance: NA
d_gene: NA
len: 10
v_gene: TRBV29-1
CDR3nt: TGCAGCGGTTACTTAGATACGCAGTATTTT
CDR3aa: CSGYLDTQYF

j_gene: TRBJ2-6
abundance: few
d_gene: NA
len: 15
v_gene: TRBV14
CDR3nt: TGTGCCAGCAGCCAAGTCCGGGTTGGGGCCAACGTCCTGACTTTC
CDR3aa: CASSQVRVGANVLTF

j_gene: TRBJ1-2
abundance: once
d_gene: NA
len: 15
v_gene: TRBV7-2
CDR3nt: TGTGCCAGCAGCTTAGGTGTTGGGCAGAACTATGGCTACACCTTC
CDR3aa: CASSLGVGQNYGYTF

j_gene: TRBJ2-2
abundance: few
d_gene: NA
len: 16
v_gene: TRBV9
CDR3nt: TGTGCCAGCAGCGAGGAGACACCCGGGGACACCGGGGAGCTGTTTTTT
CDR3aa: CASSEETPGDTGELFF

j_gene: TRBJ2-1
abundance: NA
d_gene: TRBD2
len: 17
v_gene: TRBV4-3
CDR3nt: TGCGCCAGCAGCCAAGCTAGGGGCGGGGGGACGTACAATGAGCAGTTCTTC
CDR3aa: CASSQARGGGTYNEQFF

j_gene: TRBJ1-6
abundance: NA
d_gene: NA
len: 14
v_gene: TRBV27
CDR3nt: TGTGCCAGCAGCCTACAGGGCGTCGGGGCACCCCTCCACTTT
CDR3aa: CASSLQGVGAPLHF

j_gene: TRBJ2-6
abundance: NA
d_gene: NA
len: 18
v_gene: TRBV7-2
CDR3nt: TGTGCCAGCAGACTGGTCGGGTCCGGCTACTCTGGGGCCAACGTCCTGACTTTC
CDR3aa: CASRLVGSGYSGANVLTF

j_gene: TRBJ1-2
abundance: few
d_gene: TRBD1
len: 16
v_gene: TRBV3-1/TRBV3-2
CDR3nt: TGTGCCAGCAGCCAGAACCCCGGGACAGGGGGCTATGGCTACACCTTC
CDR3aa: CASSQNPGTGGYGYTF

j_gene: TRBJ1-2
abundance: NA
d_gene: NA
len: 14
v_gene: TRBV3-1/TRBV3-2
CDR3nt: TGTGCCAGCAGCCAAGAGGCTATGAGGTATGGCTACACCTTC
CDR3aa: CASSQEAMRYGYTF

j_gene: TRBJ1-1
abundance: NA
d_gene: NA
len: 15
v_gene: TRBV19
CDR3nt: TGTGCCAGTAGTATACAGGCGAACGCGAACACTGAAGCTTTCTTT
CDR3aa: CASSIQANANTEAFF

j_gene: TRBJ1-1
abundance: NA
d_gene: NA
len: 14
v_gene: TRBV15
CDR3nt: TGTGCCACCAGCAGAGATACGGCGGGATTTGAAGCTTTCTTT
CDR3aa: CATSRDTAGFEAFF

j_gene: TRBJ1-2
abundance: NA
d_gene: NA
len: 13
v_gene: TRBV12-3/TRBV12-4
CDR3nt: TGTGCCAGCAGCCCAGGGCAGATTTATGGCTACACCTTC
CDR3aa: CASSPGQIYGYTF

j_gene: TRBJ1-2
abundance: NA
d_gene: NA
len: 15
v_gene: TRBV11-2
CDR3nt: TGTGCCAGCAGCTTACAAGGCCTGAGAGGTTATGGCTACACCTTC
CDR3aa: CASSLQGLRGYGYTF

j_gene: TRBJ1-4
abundance: NA
d_gene: NA
len: 14
v_gene: TRBV7-8
CDR3nt: TGTGCCAGCAGCTCGAATGTCCAGAATGAAAAACTGTTTTTT
CDR3aa: CASSSNVQNEKLFF

j_gene: TRBJ1-5
abundance: NA
d_gene: NA
len: 15
v_gene: TRBV5-1
CDR3nt: TGCGCCAGCAGCTTGAACAGCATTGAAAATCAGCCCCAGCATTTT
CDR3aa: CASSLNSIENQPQHF

j_gene: TRBJ2-1
abundance: NA
d_gene: TRBD2
len: 17
v_gene: TRBV9
CDR3nt: TGTGCCAGCAGCGTATCGGCGGGGGGGCTCTCCTACAATGAGCAGTTCTTC
CDR3aa: CASSVSAGGLSYNEQFF

j_gene: TRBJ1-5
abundance: NA
d_gene: NA
len: 13
v_gene: TRBV12-3/TRBV12-4
CDR3nt: TGTGCCAGCTCCAGCAGGGCCGAACAGCCCCAGCATTTT
CDR3aa: CASSSRAEQPQHF

j_gene: TRBJ1-3
abundance: NA
d_gene: NA
len: 16
v_gene: TRBV7-3
CDR3nt: TGTGCCAGCAGCTTACAGGGTGGCGCTGGTGTGAACACCATATATTTT
CDR3aa: CASSLQGGAGVNTIYF

j_gene: TRBJ2-5
abundance: NA
d_gene: NA
len: 13
v_gene: TRBV5-1
CDR3nt: TGCGCCAGCAGCTTGGGACAGCAAGAGACCCAGTACTTC
CDR3aa: CASSLGQQETQYF

j_gene: TRBJ2-3
abundance: NA
d_gene: TRBD2
len: 15
v_gene: TRBV5-4
CDR3nt: TGTGCCAGCAGCTTGGACGCGGGGGGGTGGGATACGCAGTATTTT
CDR3aa: CASSLDAGGWDTQYF

j_gene: TRBJ2-7
abundance: many
d_gene: TRBD1
len: 15
v_gene: TRBV11-2
CDR3nt: TGTGCCAGCAGCTTAAGCGGACAGGCAACCTACGAGCAGTACTTC
CDR3aa: CASSLSGQATYEQYF

j_gene: TRBJ1-1
abundance: NA
d_gene: TRBD1
len: 14
v_gene: TRBV5-4
CDR3nt: TGTGCCAGCAGCTTCCGGGACAGAAACACTGAAGCTTTCTTT
CDR3aa: CASSFRDRNTEAFF

j_gene: TRBJ1-2
abundance: NA
d_gene: TRBD1
len: 15
v_gene: TRBV4-2
CDR3nt: TGTGCCAGCTCCCCCGGACAGGGGGATGCCTATGGCTACACCTTC
CDR3aa: CASSPGQGDAYGYTF

j_gene: TRBJ2-7
abundance: NA
d_gene: NA
len: 14
v_gene: TRBV6-5
CDR3nt: TGTGCCAGCAGCTACCGGGACACCTCCTACGAGCAGTACTTC
CDR3aa: CASSYRDTSYEQYF

j_gene: TRBJ1-4
abundance: NA
d_gene: NA
len: 15
v_gene: TRBV28
CDR3nt: TGTGCCAGCAGTGCGGACAGTACAACTAATGAAAAACTGTTTTTT
CDR3aa: CASSADSTTNEKLFF

j_gene: TRBJ1-1
abundance: NA
d_gene: NA
len: 10
v_gene: TRBV29-1
CDR3nt: TGCAGCGTAGCGAACACTGAAGCTTTCTTT
CDR3aa: CSVANTEAFF

j_gene: TRBJ2-5
abundance: few
d_gene: TRBD2
len: 15
v_gene: TRBV6-2/TRBV6-3
CDR3nt: TGTGCCAGCAGTTTTGGACTAGCGGGGGAAGAGACCCAGTACTTC
CDR3aa: CASSFGLAGEETQYF

j_gene: TRBJ1-5
abundance: NA
d_gene: TRBD1
len: 14
v_gene: TRBV19
CDR3nt: TGTGCCAGTACCCTGCAGGGGGGCGATCAGCCCCAGCATTTT
CDR3aa: CASTLQGGDQPQHF

j_gene: TRBJ2-6
abundance: NA
d_gene: NA
len: 14
v_gene: TRBV11-2
CDR3nt: TGTGCCAGCAGCCAAATCTCTGGGGCCAACGTCCTGACTTTC
CDR3aa: CASSQISGANVLTF

j_gene: TRBJ2-5
abundance: once
d_gene: TRBD2
len: 17
v_gene: TRBV30
CDR3nt: TGTGCCTGGAGTGCTGGACTAGCGGGGGCCGGGGGGGAGACCCAGTACTTC
CDR3aa: CAWSAGLAGAGGETQYF

j_gene: TRBJ2-1
abundance: few
d_gene: TRBD1
len: 15
v_gene: TRBV18
CDR3nt: TGTGCCAGCTCACCACAAGGACAGGGGAACAATGAGCAGTTCTTC
CDR3aa: CASSPQGQGNNEQFF

j_gene: TRBJ2-3
abundance: many
d_gene: TRBD2
len: 17
v_gene: TRBV4-2
CDR3nt: TGTGCCAGCAGCCAAGAAGAGCGGGGGGGCCAAGCAGATACGCAGTATTTT
CDR3aa: CASSQEERGGQADTQYF

j_gene: TRBJ1-3
abundance: NA
d_gene: NA
len: 15
v_gene: TRBV28
CDR3nt: TGTGCCAGCAGTTTATATGGCAGTACTGGAAACACCATATATTTT
CDR3aa: CASSLYGSTGNTIYF

j_gene: TRBJ2-3
abundance: NA
d_gene: TRBD1
len: 17
v_gene: TRBV14
CDR3nt: TGTGCCAGCAGCGCCCTCTTGGGACAGGCTAGCACAGATACGCAGTATTTT
CDR3aa: CASSALLGQASTDTQYF

j_gene: TRBJ1-2
abundance: NA
d_gene: TRBD1
len: 12
v_gene: TRBV19
CDR3nt: TGTGCCAGTAGGGACAGGGGCTATGGCTACACCTTC
CDR3aa: CASRDRGYGYTF

j_gene: TRBJ2-5
abundance: NA
d_gene: TRBD1
len: 13
v_gene: TRBV3-1/TRBV3-2
CDR3nt: TGTGCCAGCAGCCGGGGACAGGGGGAGACCCAGTACTTC
CDR3aa: CASSRGQGETQYF

j_gene: TRBJ1-5
abundance: NA
d_gene: NA
len: 13
v_gene: TRBV2
CDR3nt: TGTGCCAGCAAGGGGGATGTCAATCAGCCCCAGCATTTT
CDR3aa: CASKGDVNQPQHF

j_gene: TRBJ2-2
abundance: NA
d_gene: TRBD1
len: 14
v_gene: TRBV7-6
CDR3nt: TGTGCCAGCAGTCGACAGGGGAACACCGGGGAGCTGTTTTTT
CDR3aa: CASSRQGNTGELFF

j_gene: TRBJ2-1
abundance: NA
d_gene: NA
len: 16
v_gene: TRBV20-1
CDR3nt: TGCAGTGCTAGTGGGAGGACTACCTCCGTTGGCTATGAGCAGTTCTTC
CDR3aa: CSASGRTTSVGYEQFF

j_gene: TRBJ2-7
abundance: NA
d_gene: TRBD1
len: 13
v_gene: TRBV9
CDR3nt: TGTGCCAGCAGCGGGGACAGGGCCTACGAGCAGTACTTC
CDR3aa: CASSGDRAYEQYF

j_gene: TRBJ1-5
abundance: NA
d_gene: NA
len: 15
v_gene: TRBV3-1/TRBV3-2
CDR3nt: TGTGCCAGCAGCCAGGGGGGGAGTAGCAATCAGCCCCAGCATTTT
CDR3aa: CASSQGGSSNQPQHF

j_gene: TRBJ2-1
abundance: NA
d_gene: NA
len: 15
v_gene: TRBV5-1
CDR3nt: TGCGCCAGCAGCTCGGACAGTCCCGAGTGGGATGAGCAGTTCTTC
CDR3aa: CASSSDSPEWDEQFF

j_gene: TRBJ1-2
abundance: NA
d_gene: NA
len: 15
v_gene: TRBV4-1
CDR3nt: TGCGCCAGCAGCCAAGATTTTAGCCTGAACTATGGCTACACCTTC
CDR3aa: CASSQDFSLNYGYTF

j_gene: TRBJ1-4
abundance: NA
d_gene: TRBD1
len: 14
v_gene: TRBV10-3
CDR3nt: TGTGCCATCAGGGGGGGGACAGGGGAAGAAAAACTGTTTTTT
CDR3aa: CAIRGGTGEEKLFF

j_gene: TRBJ1-1
abundance: NA
d_gene: NA
len: 13
v_gene: TRBV3-1/TRBV3-2
CDR3nt: TGTGCCAGCAGCCAAGGACAGCCCACTGAAGCTTTCTTT
CDR3aa: CASSQGQPTEAFF

j_gene: TRBJ1-6
abundance: NA
d_gene: NA
len: 14
v_gene: TRBV27
CDR3nt: TGTGCCAGCAGTTTAGACAGGATTAATTCACCCCTCCACTTT
CDR3aa: CASSLDRINSPLHF

j_gene: TRBJ1-1
abundance: few
d_gene: NA
len: 17
v_gene: TRBV4-1
CDR3nt: TGCGCCAGCAGCCAAGATAATCGGGGGGCTATGAACACTGAAGCTTTCTTT
CDR3aa: CASSQDNRGAMNTEAFF